This passage covers 32 T cell receptor beta chains from one sample sequenced in a study of early T cells in non-severe SARS-CoV-2 infection. TCRdb called the 5' RACE reads again in MiXCR, with one record for every CDR3 protein. Of about 22,000 distinct CDR3 sequences detected, 4.7% appear once; the ten largest clones hold less than 20%. The specimen was whole blood. The receptors were gathered from an adult who was a healthcare worker with PCR-confirmed SARS-CoV-2 infection or an uninfected control (not recorded which).

V gene TRBV6-5 combines with J gene TRBJ1-1; 7 bases line up with TRBD1. Trimming took 0 bases from V and 3 from J; bases not matched to a gene: 4. Germline V gives CDR1 MNHEY, CDR2 SVGAGI. The CDR3 has 15 amino acids. As DNA, the CDR3 is TGTGCCAGCAGTTACTCGGCCAGGGGGGACACTGAAGCTTTCTTT. As protein: CASSYSARGDTEAFF.

Within the sample, this clonotype is medium-sized. This chain connects TRBV30 to TRBJ1-1; no clear D. V lost 5 bases, J lost 0 bases, and 4 bases lay in between. This CDR3 is 11 amino acids long. Looked up from germline, CDR1 is GTSNPN and CDR2 is SVGIG (reference sequence). The CDR3 region is CAWVVNTEAFF. The CDR3 bases are TGTGCCTGGGTCGTGAACACTGAAGCTTTCTTT.

This clonotype has a count of ten or more. The chain is built from TRBV3-1 and TRBJ2-3, with a weak D call TRBD1 (5 bases). The germline V and J ends were trimmed by 3 bases and 6 bases, with 7 bases remaining between them. In germline, CDR1 is LGHDT, CDR2 YNNKEL (reference sequence). There are 12 residues in the CDR3. The CDR3 DNA is TGTGCCAGCAGCCACAGGGTGGATACGCAGTATTTT. It codes for CASSHRVDTQYF.

Ten or more counts support this clonotype. This rearrangement joins TRBV29-1 to TRBJ1-1; D is perhaps TRBD1 (6 bases). This CDR3 is built from 13 residues. Germline V gene sequence: CDR1 SQVTM, CDR2 ANQGSEA. Trimming removed 7 bases at V and 1 base at J, with 13 bases between. Written as DNA, the CDR3 is TGCAGCGGTCAACAGGGAAAGAACACTGAAGCTTTCTTT. Translated, it gives CSGQQGKNTEAFF.

This clonotype was seen repeatedly, ten times or more. The chain uses TRBV20-1 and TRBJ2-3, with TRBD2 as a possible D gene (5 bases). Deletions cut 3 bases from V and 1 base from J, with 11 bases between. The germline gives CDR1 DFQATT, CDR2 SNEGSKA (reference sequence). The CDR3 totals 14 residues. CDR3 protein: CSASRGSGTDTQYF. In nucleotides, the CDR3 is TGCAGTGCTAGTCGAGGGTCGGGCACAGATACGCAGTATTTT.

This clonotype was seen many times. V usage is TRBV9 and J usage is TRBJ2-2; 7 nucleotides match TRBD1. This CDR3 has 16 residues. With V trimmed by 6 bases and J by 0 bases, 8 bases remained unmatched. Germline V gives CDR1 SGDLS, CDR2 YYNGEE. The CDR3 DNA sequence: TGTGCCAGCACCAGATGGGGGACAGCGAACACCGGGGAGCTGTTTTTT. Its protein product is CASTRWGTANTGELFF.

This clonotype occurred many times. The V gene is TRBV7-2, the J gene TRBJ1-2, with TRBD1 matching 9 bases. Per the germline V gene, CDR1 is SGHTA and CDR2 is FQGNSA. V was pared by 7 bases and J by 4 bases, with 7 bases of the junction left unmatched. The length of the CDR3 is 14 residues. The CDR3 sequence is CASTQDRGSYGYTF. The CDR3, as DNA: TGTGCCAGCACCCAGGACAGGGGCTCCTATGGCTACACCTTC.

This clonotype was detected ten times or more. The rearrangement uses TRBV20-1 and TRBJ1-2, with D unresolved. The germline gives CDR1 DFQATT, CDR2 SNEGSKA (reference sequence). The CDR3 is made up of 13 amino acids. Trimming removed 6 bases at V and 7 bases at J, with 18 bases between. CDR3 region: CSADTWGRAGYTF. The CDR3 nucleotides read TGCAGTGCAGACACTTGGGGTCGGGCTGGCTACACCTTC.

In this sample, this clonotype turned up many times. This sequence joins TRBV19 and TRBJ2-5; D is perhaps TRBD1 (6 bases). CDR3 length equals 13 residues. CDR1 is LNHDA and CDR2 is SQIVND in the germline V gene (reference sequence). V gave up 2 bases and J gave up 3 bases, with 7 bases separating them. CDR3 in amino acids: CASSITGKETQYF. CDR3 nucleotides: TGTGCCAGTAGTATAACAGGGAAAGAGACCCAGTACTTC.

Ten or more counts support this clonotype. This sequence joins TRBV24-1 and TRBJ2-3; D call uncertain. Germline CDR1 KGHDR, CDR2 SFDVKD. V lost 1 base and J 3 bases, leaving 4 bases between the germline ends. This CDR3 has 13 amino acids. CDR3 nucleotide sequence: TGTGCCACCAGTGATTTAGCGACAGATACGCAGTATTTT. This encodes CATSDLATDTQYF.

The J gene is TRBJ2-7, the V gene TRBV5-6, with D possibly matching TRBD2 (5 bases). The CDR3 has 19 amino acids. The V and J ends lost 1 base and 5 bases respectively, with 28 bases between them. Germline V CDR1 and CDR2: SGHDT, YYEEEE. DNA for the CDR3: TGTGCCAGCAGCTTGCGTGCTGTAGAGGATGTCCTAGCAGTCCACGAGCAGTACTTC. Its protein is CASSLRAVEDVLAVHEQYF. Complete variable domain (other parts from reference TRBV5-6 and TRBJ2-7): DAGVTQSPTHLIKTRGQQVTLRCSPKSGHDTVSWYQQALGQGPQFIFQYYEEEERQRGNFPDRFSGHQFPNYSSELNVNALLLGDSALYLCASSLRAVEDVLAVHEQYFGPGTRLTVT.

This clonotype was counted between two and nine times. The chain is built from TRBV29-1 and TRBJ1-2, with D unresolved. The V end lost 2 bases, the J end lost 4 bases, and 17 bases lay between the germline ends. In germline, CDR1 is SQVTM, CDR2 ANQGSEA. The CDR3 consists of 15 residues. CDR3 amino acids: CSVELADREVYGYTF. The CDR3 bases are TGCAGCGTTGAATTGGCCGACCGGGAGGTCTATGGCTACACCTTC.

This clonotype was counted many times. The genes are TRBV7-2 and TRBJ1-3; tentative D call: TRBD1 (5 bases). From germline, CDR1 is SGHTA and CDR2 FQGNSA. V was pared by 1 base and J by 0 bases, with 13 bases between. This CDR3 has 17 residues. This chain's CDR3 is CASSLDRQRISGNTIYF. The DNA of the CDR3 is TGTGCCAGCAGCTTAGATCGACAGAGGATCTCTGGAAACACCATATATTTT.

This clonotype was seen ten or more times. CDR3 sequence reads: CASSFGEYNEQFF. The CDR3 DNA is TGTGCCAGCAGTTTCGGGGAATACAATGAGCAGTTCTTC. The J gene is TRBJ2-1, the V gene TRBV12-3 or TRBV12-4, with a possible D match to TRBD2 (5 bases). This CDR3 comprises 13 residues. Trimming cost V 3 bases and J 4 bases, with 7 bases left between them.

A few counts support this clonotype. The chain recombines TRBV7-2 with TRBJ2-1; D gene ambiguous. Germline CDR1 is SGHTA and CDR2 is FQGNSA. The ends were cut back, 2 bases at V and 8 bases at J, with 13 bases in the middle. CDR3 length: 14 amino acids. The CDR3 region has the DNA TGTGCCAGCAGCTTATATTTGCCAGGCGATGAGCAGTTCTTC. Translation gives CASSLYLPGDEQFF.

V gene TRBV7-3 combines with J gene TRBJ1-2, with 7 nucleotides matching TRBD1. The CDR3 is 14 amino acids. Germline loops: CDR1 SGHTA, CDR2 FQGTGA. Trimming removed 8 bases from V and 0 bases from J; junction bases left unmatched: 6. The DNA of the CDR3 is TGTGCCAGCGGCTCAGGGGGTCCTAACTATGGCTACACCTTC. Its translation: CASGSGGPNYGYTF.

This clonotype was detected only a few times. The chain is built from TRBV20-1 and TRBJ2-4; D is uncertain. Trimming left V 0 bases short and J 0 bases short, with 15 bases between. Per the germline V gene, CDR1 is DFQATT and CDR2 is SNEGSKA (reference sequence). This CDR3 contains 17 residues. CDR3 amino acids: CSARERMGSLAKNIQYF. The DNA for the CDR3 is TGCAGTGCTAGAGAAAGGATGGGTTCTCTAGCCAAAAACATTCAGTACTTC.

This clonotype came up many times. The V and J genes are TRBV19 and TRBJ2-7; TRBD1 agrees at 8 bases. This CDR3 has 16 amino acids. Per germline, CDR1 LNHDA and CDR2 SQIVND (reference sequence). V gave up 4 bases and J gave up 3 bases; unmatched junction bases: 11. The CDR3 spells CASSRRGQGVYYEQYF. CDR3 bases: TGTGCCAGTAGTAGACGTGGACAGGGCGTTTACTACGAGCAGTACTTC.

This clonotype was observed many times. The V gene is TRBV10-3, the J gene TRBJ2-1; tentative D call: TRBD1 (6 bases). The germline CDR1 and CDR2 sequences are ENHRY and SYGVKD. CDR3 size: 14 residues. Trimming removed 7 bases from V and 9 bases from J, with 19 bases in between. CDR3 amino acids: CAINQDRGLGEQFF. CDR3 DNA sequence: TGTGCCATCAATCAAGATAGGGGGTTGGGTGAGCAGTTCTTC.

This clonotype was seen a few times. This chain joins TRBV14 and TRBJ2-5, with 10 bases that match TRBD2. The CDR3 runs to 16 residues. Germline V gene sequence: CDR1 SGHDN, CDR2 FVKESK. J gave up 5 bases and V 2 bases, and 8 bases lay outside the gene matches. In nucleotides, the CDR3 is TGTGCCAGCAGCCAATTTAAAAGCGGGGGGGCCGAGACCCAGTACTTC. Residues: CASSQFKSGGAETQYF.

The sample holds many counts of this clonotype. This chain joins TRBV7-2 and TRBJ1-1, with TRBD1 matching over 10 bases. The ends lost 5 bases at V and 5 bases at J; junction bases unmatched: 8. The germline gives CDR1 SGHTA, CDR2 FQGNSA. This CDR3 has 15 residues. The CDR3 region has the DNA TGTGCCAGCAGCCCGCGACAGGGGGCAGGAACTGAAGCTTTCTTT. It specifies CASSPRQGAGTEAFF.

A note on this clonotype: It may be a read error: a sequence one base away is much more abundant. This chain links TRBV6-1 with TRBJ2-3, with 7 positions matching TRBD1. Germline CDR1 and CDR2: MNHNS and SASEGT. This CDR3 comprises 17 residues. J lost 0 bases, V lost 6 bases, and 12 bases had no gene match. The CDR3 DNA sequence: TGTGCCAGCAGCGCCCGGGACAGAAGATCTAGCACAGATACGCAGTATTTT. This encodes CASSARDRRSSTDTQYF.

Many counts were recorded for this clonotype. The rearrangement links TRBV4-3 to TRBJ1-4; D is ambiguous. CDR3 length: 16 amino acids. Trimming pared 4 bases from V and 3 bases from J, leaving 15 bases between. The germline V gene has CDR1 LGHNA and CDR2 YSLEER. In nucleotides, the CDR3 is TGCGCCAGCAGCCCCTACCACGGAAAGGCTAATGAAAAACTGTTTTTT. As protein: CASSPYHGKANEKLFF.

This clonotype was found many times. The V call is TRBV5-1, the J call TRBJ1-1; D is possibly TRBD1 (6 bases). The CDR3 has 14 amino acids. The V and J ends lost 1 base and 5 bases respectively, with 12 bases between them. CDR1 is SGHRS, CDR2 YFSETQ, per germline. The chain's CDR3 is CASSLLGAGTEAFF. CDR3 sequence (DNA): TGCGCCAGCAGCTTGTTGGGGGCAGGGACTGAAGCTTTCTTT.

This clonotype appeared many times. The V and J genes are TRBV6-5 and TRBJ2-3; D is unclear. V dropped 7 bases and J dropped 1 base, with 12 bases sitting between them. The germline CDR1 and CDR2 sequences are MNHEY and SVGAGI. The CDR3 is 14 residues long. The CDR3 DNA follows: TGTGCCAGCACTCGGAGCTGGGGCACAGATACGCAGTATTTT. This gives the protein CASTRSWGTDTQYF.

Many counts were recorded for this clonotype. V is TRBV6-2 or TRBV6-3 and J is TRBJ1-1, with D uncertain. Trimming removed 5 bases at V and 8 bases at J, with 9 bases between. This CDR3 has 11 amino acids. CDR1 is MNHEY, CDR2 SVGEGT, per germline. The CDR3 here is CASSRKEEAFF. CDR3 sequence (DNA): TGTGCCAGCAGTAGGAAAGAGGAAGCTTTCTTT.

This chain joins TRBV5-6 and TRBJ2-6; a weak D match, TRBD2 (6 bases). CDR3 length: 15 amino acids. Germline CDR1 reads SGHDT; CDR2 reads YYEEEE. Deletions cut 4 bases from V and 4 bases from J, with 12 bases between. CDR3 DNA: TGTGCCAGCAGCCGAGGAGGGACCGGGGCCAACGTCCTGACTTTC. Translating it yields CASSRGGTGANVLTF.

This clonotype was seen only a few times. The chain has TRBV7-6 and TRBJ1-1; no reliable D call. CDR1 SGHVS and CDR2 FNYEAQ come from the germline V gene. The CDR3 loop spans 13 amino acids. Between the trimmed V and J ends, which lost 3 bases and 4 bases, there was a span of 9 bases. The CDR3 sequence: CASSLNGGTEAFF. The CDR3 nucleotides are TGTGCCAGCAGCTTGAATGGCGGCACTGAAGCTTTCTTT. Full variable domain (remainder filled in from reference TRBV7-6 and TRBJ1-1): GAGVSQSPRYKVTKRGQDVALRCDPISGHVSLYWYRQALGQGPEFLTYFNYEAQQDKSGLPNDRFSAERPEGSISTLTIQRTEQRDSAMYRCASSLNGGTEAFFGQGTRLTVV.

The gene calls are TRBV24-1 and TRBJ2-5; no reliable D call. The CDR3 sequence is 13 residues long. Germline lookup yields CDR1 KGHDR and CDR2 SFDVKD. V gave up 5 bases and J gave up 2 bases, with 8 bases separating them. DNA for the CDR3: TGTGCCACCAGTGGGTCACCACAAGAGACCCAGTACTTC. This sequence encodes CATSGSPQETQYF.

This clonotype is medium-sized. This rearrangement joins TRBV19 to TRBJ2-1; D ambiguous. This CDR3 has 13 amino acids. The germline gives CDR1 LNHDA, CDR2 SQIVND (reference sequence). The V gene lost 1 base and the J gene lost 6 bases, with 7 bases spanning the gap. The CDR3 spells CASSIGNGNEQFF. CDR3 coding DNA: TGTGCCAGTAGTATAGGTAACGGCAATGAGCAGTTCTTC.

This clonotype appeared a few times. The V gene is TRBV6-5, the J gene TRBJ2-7; TRBD2 agrees at 8 bases. The length of the CDR3 is 14 residues. With V trimmed by 2 bases and J by 2 bases, 2 bases remained unmatched. From germline, CDR1 is MNHEY and CDR2 SVGAGI. The CDR3 region has the DNA TGTGCCAGCAGTTACCGGGAGGGTCCCTACGAGCAGTACTTC. It translates to CASSYREGPYEQYF.

This clonotype has ten or more counts. J is TRBJ2-3 and V is TRBV6-2 or TRBV6-3, with D possibly being TRBD1 (5 bases). Trimming cost V 2 bases and J 10 bases, with 13 bases left between them. This CDR3 comprises 13 residues. CDR1 is MNHEY, CDR2 SVGEGT, per germline. The chain's CDR3 is CASSYASTDPQYF. The CDR3 DNA is TGTGCCAGCAGTTACGCCTCGACAGACCCGCAGTATTTT.